The 24 T cell receptor beta chains reported below all come from one sample, sequenced in a study of blood T cell repertoires in COVID-19. Assay: immunoSEQ multiplex PCR; the TCRdb copy retains only in-frame clones and omits some. This sample has under 300,000 clones; approximately 83% occur once, and the top ten carry 1.5% to 2%. Material: PBMCs or T cells enriched from blood (not recorded which). The source is a woman in her fifties or sixties who had recovered from COVID-19.

This sequence joins TRBV19 and TRBJ1-6; D is undetermined. Germline V gene sequence: CDR1 LNHDA, CDR2 SQIVND (reference sequence). This CDR3 spans 13 amino acids. Trimming took off 5 bases at V and 8 bases at J, with 10 bases between the two ends. Here the CDR3 reads CASSSSRDSPLHF. CDR3 DNA: TGTGCCAGTAGTTCCTCTAGAGATTCACCCCTCCACTTT.

This rearrangement joins TRBV7-9 to TRBJ2-7, with TRBD2 matching 8 bases. The CDR3 is 14 amino acids. Germline lookup yields CDR1 SEHNR and CDR2 FQNEAQ (reference sequence). After removal of 5 bases from V and 4 bases from J, the junction contained 7 bases not matched to a gene. DNA for the CDR3: TGTGCCAGCAGCCCCAGGACTAGCCTATACGAGCAGTACTTC. Amino acids: CASSPRTSLYEQYF.

The chain links TRBV27 to TRBJ1-6; perhaps TRBD1 as D (5 bases). The CDR3 covers 14 residues. Germline V gives CDR1 MNHEY, CDR2 SMNVEV (reference sequence). Trimming removed 11 bases from V and 10 bases from J, with 21 bases in between. The CDR3 loop reads CASGEQVGLSPLHF. CDR3 sequence (DNA): TGTGCCTCGGGGGAACAGGTGGGGTTATCACCCCTCCACTTT.

The CDR3 sequence: CASSFQNTEAFF. The CDR3 DNA reads as TGTGCCAGCAGTTTTCAGAACACTGAAGCTTTCTTT. This chain joins TRBV28 and TRBJ1-1; D gene uncertain. This CDR3 has 12 residues. CDR1 MDHEN and CDR2 SYDVKM come from the germline V gene. Between the trimmed V and J ends, which lost 3 bases and 1 base, there was a span of 3 bases.

The chain combines TRBV15 with TRBJ2-1; TRBD1 is a possible D gene (5 bases). CDR3 length: 15 amino acids. Deletions cut 1 base from V and 4 bases from J, with 11 bases between. CDR1 and CDR2 (germline): LNHNV, YYDKDF (reference sequence). DNA of the CDR3: TGTGCCACCAGCAGAGCGGAACGACAGTACAATGAGCAGTTCTTC. Translating it yields CATSRAERQYNEQFF.

The chain uses TRBV28 and TRBJ2-5; 9 positions match TRBD2. This CDR3 is 14 amino acids long. V shed 5 bases and J 0 bases; nucleotides not matched to a gene: 1. Germline V gene data show CDR1 as MDHEN and CDR2 as SYDVKM. The CDR3 DNA reads as TGTGCCAGCAGTATAGCGGGGGACCAAGAGACCCAGTACTTC. Translated, it gives CASSIAGDQETQYF.

This rearrangement joins TRBV28 to TRBJ1-2; D may be TRBD1 (6 bases). V lost 2 bases and J lost 7, with 14 bases in between. The CDR3 covers 14 residues. The germline CDR1 and CDR2 sequences are MDHEN and SYDVKM. CDR3 sequence reads: CASSLGGATIGYTF. The CDR3 region has the DNA TGTGCCAGCAGTTTAGGGGGCGCCACGATTGGCTACACCTTC.

The V gene is TRBV7-9, the J gene TRBJ2-1, with 10 nucleotides matching TRBD2. V was pared by 5 bases and J by 1 base, with 8 bases of the junction left unmatched. Germline loops: CDR1 SEHNR, CDR2 FQNEAQ (reference sequence). This CDR3 comprises 17 residues. The CDR3 sequence: CASSALLAGRSYNEQFF. The CDR3, as DNA: TGTGCCAGCAGCGCGTTACTAGCGGGAAGGTCCTACAATGAGCAGTTCTTC.

The chain carries TRBV6-5 and TRBJ1-1; maybe TRBD1 (6 bases). From germline, CDR1 is MNHEY and CDR2 SVGAGI. The germline V and J ends were trimmed by 5 bases and 6 bases, with 13 bases remaining between them. The CDR3 contains 13 residues. Here the CDR3 reads CASSPMTGPEAFF. As DNA, the CDR3 is TGTGCCAGCAGTCCGATGACAGGACCTGAAGCTTTCTTT.

The CDR3 spells CASSVGTGRKTQYF. Here the CDR3 DNA reads TGTGCCAGCAGCGTCGGGACAGGGAGGAAGACCCAGTACTTC. V usage is TRBV9 and J usage is TRBJ2-5; 9 bases are shared with TRBD1. V shed 2 bases and J 6 bases; nucleotides not matched to a gene: 5. The V gene's germline CDR1 is SGDLS and CDR2 YYNGEE. The CDR3 contains 14 residues.

The genes are TRBV28 and TRBJ1-2; a possible D gene is TRBD1 (6 bases). This CDR3 comprises 15 residues. Germline V gives CDR1 MDHEN, CDR2 SYDVKM. V was trimmed by 3 bases and J by 8 bases, leaving 19 bases between them. CDR3 region: CASSFPLNRVRGYTF. The DNA for the CDR3 is TGTGCCAGCAGTTTCCCCCTCAACAGGGTACGCGGCTACACCTTC.

V is TRBV18 and J is TRBJ2-3; TRBD2 matches 7 bases. The CDR3 totals 15 residues. Looked up from germline, CDR1 is KGHSH and CDR2 is LQKENI. V trimming: 0 bases; J trimming: 6 bases; junction bases outside the gene matches: 6. The CDR3 coding sequence is TGTGCCAGCTCACCACCTTCCGGGGGGTTGGATACGCAGTATTTT. Translation gives CASSPPSGGLDTQYF.

The chain joins TRBV5-5 to TRBJ2-5; D gene unclear. The V end was cut by 6 bases, the J end by 2 bases, with 17 bases between. The CDR3 extends over 15 amino acids. From germline, CDR1 is SGHKS and CDR2 YYEKEE (reference sequence). The CDR3 loop is CASIKLSHPQETQYF. CDR3 bases: TGTGCCAGCATAAAACTATCACATCCTCAAGAGACCCAGTACTTC.

The CDR3 DNA reads as TGTGCCAGCACCGGTCCCGTCGGGGGTACCGGGGAGCTGTTTTTT. Translation: CASTGPVGGTGELFF. The chain carries TRBV6-5 and TRBJ2-2; maybe TRBD2 (6 bases). Germline lookup yields CDR1 MNHEY and CDR2 SVGAGI. The CDR3 extends over 15 amino acids. Trimming left V 7 bases short and J 5 bases short, with 17 bases between.

This chain connects TRBV5-1 to TRBJ2-7, with 8 bases that match TRBD1. The CDR3 runs to 15 residues. Germline-derived CDR1 and CDR2 are SGHRS and YFSETQ. The J segment lost 0 bases and the V segment lost 4 bases, leaving 6 bases of the junction unmatched. CDR3 nucleotides: TGCGCCAGCAGCCCTCGGACAGGGAGCTCCTACGAGCAGTACTTC. It encodes CASSPRTGSSYEQYF.

In DNA, the CDR3 is TGCAGCGTTGCTGGACAGGGTAATGGCTACACCTTC. Amino acid sequence: CSVAGQGNGYTF. J is TRBJ1-2 and V is TRBV29-1; TRBD1 matches at 8 bases. The CDR3 is 12 amino acids. The V and J ends lost 4 bases and 6 bases, in that order; junction bases with no gene match: 4. Germline CDR1 SQVTM, CDR2 ANQGSEA.

V usage is TRBV5-4 and J usage is TRBJ1-2; 8 bases match TRBD1. The CDR3 has 15 amino acids. CDR1 is SGHNT and CDR2 is YYREEE in the germline V gene (reference sequence). The J segment lost 3 bases and the V segment lost 2 bases, leaving 6 bases of the junction unmatched. This chain's CDR3 is CASSLKQGEDYGYTF. DNA for the CDR3: TGTGCCAGCAGCTTAAAACAGGGGGAGGACTATGGCTACACCTTC.

The V call is TRBV5-1, the J call TRBJ1-5, with D possibly TRBD1 on 6 matching bases. The germline CDR1 and CDR2 sequences are SGHRS and YFSETQ. This CDR3 spans 14 amino acids. Trimming took off 4 bases at V and 3 bases at J, with 11 bases between the two ends. The CDR3 loop is CASSPGTSNQPQHF. The DNA of the CDR3 is TGCGCCAGCAGCCCCGGGACATCCAATCAGCCCCAGCATTTT.

The chain recombines TRBV5-1 with TRBJ1-2, with D possibly matching TRBD1 (6 bases). The CDR3 sequence is 15 residues long. Germline V gene lookup returns CDR1 SGHRS and CDR2 YFSETQ. Between the trimmed V and J ends, which lost 5 bases and 2 bases, there was a span of 16 bases. CDR3 amino acids: CASSPTTGMNYGYTF. The CDR3 region has the DNA TGCGCCAGCAGTCCTACCACAGGGATGAACTATGGCTACACCTTC.

The chain employs TRBV3-1 (or the pseudogene TRBV3-2) and TRBJ2-6; 7 nucleotides align to TRBD2. This CDR3 has 16 residues. V was pared by 4 bases and J by 3 bases, with 6 bases of the junction left unmatched. From germline, CDR1 is LGHDT and CDR2 YNNKEL (reference sequence). The CDR3, as DNA: TGTGCCAGCAGCCTAAAGCGGGGCTTTGGGGCCAACGTCCTGACTTTC. The encoded protein is CASSLKRGFGANVLTF.

The chain has TRBV21-1 and TRBJ2-1; TRBD1, as called in the table, went unchecked against the DNA. TRBV21-1 is an annotated pseudogene. The CDR3 runs 15 residues. The CDR3: CASTAKGQGSNEQFF. The CDR3 nucleotides are TGTGCCAGCACCGCGAAGGGACAGGGAAGCAATGAGCAGTTCTTC.

The rearrangement uses TRBV3-1 (or the pseudogene TRBV3-2) and TRBJ1-4; D gene ambiguous. The CDR3 has 14 amino acids. Germline V gives CDR1 LGHDT, CDR2 YNNKEL (reference sequence). V dropped 3 bases and J dropped 1 base, with 6 bases sitting between them. CDR3 region: CASSHGVTNEKLFF. CDR3 nucleotide sequence: TGTGCCAGCAGCCACGGGGTAACTAATGAAAAACTGTTTTTT.

The V gene is TRBV2, the J gene TRBJ2-7; tentative D call: TRBD1 (9 bases). Germline V gene lookup returns CDR1 SNHLY and CDR2 FYNNEI. The CDR3 is 18 amino acids. Trimming stripped 7 bases from V and 0 bases from J, with 25 bases between. This chain's CDR3 is CASTPGQGFSGTSYEQYF. DNA for the CDR3: TGTGCCAGCACTCCGGGACAGGGCTTTAGCGGGACCTCCTACGAGCAGTACTTC.

This chain links TRBV3-1 (or the pseudogene TRBV3-2) with TRBJ1-2, with D tentatively TRBD1 (6 bases). Trimming left V 5 bases short and J 8 bases short, with 15 bases between. Germline V gene sequence: CDR1 LGHDT, CDR2 YNNKEL (reference sequence). The CDR3 length is 13 residues. In DNA form, the CDR3 reads TGTGCCAGCAGCTATCAGGGGACAAAAGGCTACACCTTC. Encoded protein: CASSYQGTKGYTF.